This TCR beta chain was documented in a study of T-cell memory formation after mild COVID-19 (dated by TCRdb to about 2021). Background for the entire study: Most TCR sequence clusters were specific to one of the two donors. Two young, previously healthy adult volunteers made up the cohort, one male and one female. In two donors, T-cell clones that expanded and contracted after mild COVID-19 were tracked by sequencing TCRalpha and TCRbeta repertoires over time.

Paper-wide results and their limitations: SARS-CoV-2 specificity of the second-wave clones peaking on day 37 was not confirmed. Some responding clones were detected in pre-infection memory, which suggested that pre-existing cross-reactive memory T cells had joined the SARS-CoV-2 response. Only a couple of mild cases were covered in the study, and larger cohorts including severe cases with pre-infection samples were considered necessary. Contracting CD4+ clones turned up mainly in the CM and EM memory subsets, whereas EMRA was where CD8+ clones were enriched. Balanced CD4/CD8 phenotypes were observed for clones contracting from day 15 to 85, whereas a bias towards CD4+ was observed for a second wave of clones expanding from day 15 to 37.

The sequencing machine was an Illumina NovaSeq 6000. cDNA libraries for TCRalpha and TCRbeta were prepared by 5'RACE using constant-segment primers, with sample barcodes and unique molecular identifiers added. RNA was extracted from every sample with Trizol reagent. Library amplification was performed in two PCR steps, and a second sample barcode and Illumina TruSeq adapters were introduced in the second step. Sequencing of the libraries was done on an Illumina NovaSeq, producing 2 x 150 bp paired-end reads. In the original analysis: Demultiplexing of reads and collapsing into UMI-guided consensus sequences were performed with migec v1.2.7. Using mixcr v2.1.11, UMI consensuses were aligned to TRA and TRB V and J templates and then assembled into clonotypes. A clonotype was counted as expanded or contracted only when both edgeR and NoisET called the clonotype significant, with the noise models trained on biological replicates. For edgeR calls, the thresholds were a false discovery rate-adjusted p below 0.01 and a log2 fold-change of 1. As an exploratory analysis of dynamics, PCA with hierarchical clustering was applied to max-normalized trajectories of the 1000 most abundant clonotypes. The CD4 or CD8 phenotype of responding clones was assigned using the separately sequenced CD4+ and CD8+ repertoires. The public reads were reanalyzed by TCRdb: fastp trimming at Q25, MiXCR alignment, in-frame beta chains only. A single entry per CDR3 protein holds the most common genes and DNA from its merged rows. The V and J calls were determined by TCRdb, not by the authors. Within this sample are approximately 210,000 distinct CDR3 sequences, with 10% of them counted one time only. Approximately 2.8% of the sample lies in the top ten.

This clonotype was picked up a small number of times. Its cognate antigen has yet to be identified. One base away there is no much larger clone; base qualities are not given. PBMCs were isolated by Ficoll-Paque density gradient centrifugation. According to the germline V gene, CDR1 reads SGHRS and CDR2 reads YFSETQ. Cut back by 0 bases and 11 bases, the V and J ends lie 11 bases apart. The CDR3 contains 12 residues, cysteine and phenylalanine counted. This entry keeps only the CDR3 DNA: 36 bases, framed from base 1. The V and J genes are TRBV5-1 and TRBJ1-1, and possibly TRBD1, on 5 matching bases. The TCR sequence derives from a man between 18 and 35 years old who had mild COVID-19 (a few samples of this study predate the infection). The sample titles of this study are shuffled in the database, so cell type and time point are left out; the donor was told from shared clones. Material: PBMCs or a T cell subset sorted from them (not recorded which). CDR3 reads: CASSLDWGNAFF. In nucleotides, the sequence is TGCGCCAGCAGCTTGGATTGGGGGAACGCTTTCTTT.